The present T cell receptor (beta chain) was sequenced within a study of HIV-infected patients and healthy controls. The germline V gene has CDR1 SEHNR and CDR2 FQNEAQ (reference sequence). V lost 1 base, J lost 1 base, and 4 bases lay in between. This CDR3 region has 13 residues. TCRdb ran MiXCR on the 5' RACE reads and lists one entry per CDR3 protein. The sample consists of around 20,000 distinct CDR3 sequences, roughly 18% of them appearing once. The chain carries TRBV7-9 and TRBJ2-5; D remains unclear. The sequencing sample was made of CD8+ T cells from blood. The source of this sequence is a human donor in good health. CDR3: CASSLELQETQYF. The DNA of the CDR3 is TGTGCCAGCAGCTTAGAACTCCAAGAGACCCAGTACTTC.